This T cell receptor (beta chain) was recorded in a study of control samples from healthy donors and cancer patients. CDR3 length equals 14 residues. V shed 5 bases, J shed 2 bases, and the junction held 6 bases outside the gene matches. Per the germline V gene, CDR1 is SGHNT and CDR2 is YYREEE (reference sequence). Profiled with immunoSEQ multiplex PCR; TCRdb holds only in-frame clones, not every one. The sample records 95,000 to 150,000 clones, around 92% being singletons. Sequenced input: PBMCs. The clonotype was recovered from a man of 80 years or more with head and neck cancer. J is TRBJ1-2 and V is TRBV5-4; 7 positions match TRBD1. CDR3 in DNA: TGTGCCAGCAGACCGGGGACAGAAAACTATGGCTACACCTTC. Translation: CASRPGTENYGYTF.